The present T cell receptor beta chain was sequenced within a study of CD8+ T cells in alopecia areata. The treatment: oral pan-JAK inhibitor, 5-10 mg twice daily. RNA was isolated and reverse transcribed to cDNA, the sequencing template. The data were produced by immunoSEQ multiplex PCR, yet TCRdb's version contains in-frame clones alone and is incomplete. The sample carries roughly 99,000 clones, 84% recorded once. CDR1 and CDR2 from the germline V gene are GTSNPN and SVGIG (reference sequence). The length of the CDR3 is 15 residues. Trimming left V 3 bases short and J 3 bases short, with 15 bases between. Comment on this clone: As yet, its antigen is unknown.

Study outcomes and limitations: Mice showed clearer TCR sharing than patients did, a gap that was possibly HLA-related. During tofacitinib treatment, many expanded lesional clones remained in scalp and blood.

The gene calls are TRBV30 and TRBJ1-3; D uncertain. This clonotype was sampled from a human donor with alopecia areata. This specimen was CD8+ T cells sorted from blood, taken at week 24, from a patient treated with tofacitinib. CDR3 coding DNA: TGTGCCTGGAGCCTTGGCTACGGCATTGGAAACACCATATATTTT. Translated, it gives CAWSLGYGIGNTIYF.